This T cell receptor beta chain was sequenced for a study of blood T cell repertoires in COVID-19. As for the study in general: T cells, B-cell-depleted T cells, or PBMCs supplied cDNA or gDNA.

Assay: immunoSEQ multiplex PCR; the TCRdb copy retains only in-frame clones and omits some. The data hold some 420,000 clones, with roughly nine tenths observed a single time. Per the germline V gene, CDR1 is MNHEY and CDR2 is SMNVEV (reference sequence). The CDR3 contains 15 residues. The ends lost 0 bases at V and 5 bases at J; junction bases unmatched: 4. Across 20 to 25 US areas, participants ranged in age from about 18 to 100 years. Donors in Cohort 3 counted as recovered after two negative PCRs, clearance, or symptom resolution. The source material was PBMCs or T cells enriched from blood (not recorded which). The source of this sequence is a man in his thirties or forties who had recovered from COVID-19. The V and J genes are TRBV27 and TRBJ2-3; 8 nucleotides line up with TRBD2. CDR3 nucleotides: TGTGCCAGCAGTTTATCGCGGGGGGCTGGAGATACGCAGTATTTT. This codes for CASSLSRGAGDTQYF.